The sequence of this T cell receptor (beta chain) was determined in a study of T cells in Graves' hyperthyroidism and ophthalmopathy. The germline CDR1 and CDR2 sequences are LNHNV and YYDKDF (reference sequence). Losses at the gene ends were 3 bases for V and 1 base for J; bases not matched to a gene: 13. The CDR3 is 19 amino acids. Notes on the study in general: Within blood appeared most thyroid clonotypes that had expanded above 0.001. Progression to ophthalmopathy was predicted a median of approximately 6.4 months early.

The study collected blood at first hyperthyroidism diagnosis, before any ophthalmopathy symptoms arose. With respect to this clonotype: Its target is unknown.

Amplification yielded TCR beta CDR3 regions, with RNA transcripts as the source. The TCR CDR3 was amplified in a first-round RT-PCR using the HTBI primer set. In TCRdb, the multiplex PCR reads were re-called with MiXCR into one record per CDR3 protein. The sample consists of fewer than 900,000 distinct CDR3 sequences, 15% to 20% of them appearing once. The chain joins TRBV15 to TRBJ2-2, with 8 bases identical to TRBD1. The sequence was obtained from a woman aged 45-65 years with Graves' hyperthyroidism that later progressed to Graves' ophthalmopathy. The sample was blood. The CDR3 sequence is CATSRERTGLAGNTGELFF. CDR3 DNA: TGTGCCACCAGCAGGGAAAGGACAGGGCTCGCCGGGAACACCGGGGAGCTGTTTTTT.